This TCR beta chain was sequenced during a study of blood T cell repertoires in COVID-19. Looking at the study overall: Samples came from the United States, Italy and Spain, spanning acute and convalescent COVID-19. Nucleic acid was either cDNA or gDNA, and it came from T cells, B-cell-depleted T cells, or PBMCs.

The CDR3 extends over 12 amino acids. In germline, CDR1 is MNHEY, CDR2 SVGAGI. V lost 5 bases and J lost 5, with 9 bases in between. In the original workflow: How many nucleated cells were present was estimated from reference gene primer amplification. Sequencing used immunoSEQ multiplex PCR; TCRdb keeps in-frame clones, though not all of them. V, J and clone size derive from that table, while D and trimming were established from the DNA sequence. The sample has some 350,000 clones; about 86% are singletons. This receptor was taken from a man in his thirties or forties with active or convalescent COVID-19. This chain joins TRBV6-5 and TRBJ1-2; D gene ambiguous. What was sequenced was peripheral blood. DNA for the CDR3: TGTGCCAGCAGTCCGGGTGAATATGGCTACACCTTC. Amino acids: CASSPGEYGYTF.